These T cell receptor beta chains were read from a single sample in a study of blood T cell repertoires in COVID-19. TCRdb's copy holds only in-frame clones and misses some; the assay was immunoSEQ multiplex PCR. The sample includes roughly 200,000 clones, less than 90% of them seen just once. Sequenced material: PBMCs or T cells enriched from blood (not recorded which). Receptors originate from a woman aged 25-40 years who had been exposed to COVID-19. Each CDR3 is given with its conserved first and last residue. The D gene is left open where the match is weak. For some rows the clone size is stated as once, few or many, or as a class when expanded; others skip it.

TRBV3-1/TRBV3-2	TRBJ1-2	.	.	TGTGCCAGCAGCCAAGATGGGCGGGAACACTATGGCTACACCTTC	CASSQDGREHYGYTF
TRBV6-5	TRBJ1-1	.	.	TGTGCCAGCAGTTACTCGATAGGTGCGGGGTTCACTGAAGCTTTCTTT	CASSYSIGAGFTEAFF
TRBV5-1	TRBJ2-1	TRBD1	.	TGCGCCAGCAGCTTGTTCCCCGGGACAGGGTCGGATGAGCAGTTCTTC	CASSLFPGTGSDEQFF
TRBV18	TRBJ2-5	.	.	TGTGCCAGCTCACCACCGGGTCGGAGGGAGACCCAGTACTTC	CASSPPGRRETQYF
TRBV6-5	TRBJ2-7	TRBD2	.	TGTGCCAGCAGTCCACTAGCGGGGGAGCCCGGTCAGTACTTC	CASSPLAGEPGQYF
TRBV9	TRBJ1-2	TRBD1	.	TGTGCCAGCAGCGTAGACGGGGGACAGCACGGCTACACCTTC	CASSVDGGQHGYTF
TRBV9	TRBJ2-1	TRBD1	.	TGTGCCAGCAGCGTAGAAGGGACAGCTTACAATGAGCAGTTCTTC	CASSVEGTAYNEQFF
TRBV19	TRBJ1-5	TRBD1	.	TGTGCCAGTAGTTTAGCCGGGACAGGGGCCAATCAGCCCCAGCATTTT	CASSLAGTGANQPQHF
TRBV24-1	TRBJ2-3	.	.	TGTGCCACCAGTGTGGCAGGGTTGGGCACAGATACGCAGTATTTT	CATSVAGLGTDTQYF
TRBV19	TRBJ2-7	.	.	TGTGCCAGTAGTCTTGACTCATCCTACGAGCAGTACTTC	CASSLDSSYEQYF
TRBV5-1	TRBJ1-5	TRBD1	.	TGCGCCAGCAGCCCGGGGGACAGGGGGCATCAGCCCCAGCATTTT	CASSPGDRGHQPQHF
TRBV11-2	TRBJ1-2	.	.	TGTGCCAGCAGCTTAGAGAGGTCGGCGACCCTCTATGGCTACACCTTC	CASSLERSATLYGYTF
TRBV6-5	TRBJ1-1	.	.	TGTGCCAGCAGTCAATATAGGGGCACTGAAGCTTTCTTT	CASSQYRGTEAFF
TRBV25-1	TRBJ2-7	.	.	TGTGCCAGCAGTCCCGGGGGCGAGCAGTACTTC	CASSPGGEQYF
TRBV9	TRBJ1-4	.	once	TGTGCCAGCAGCGTAAGACAGAGTGAGAATGAAAAACTGTTTTTT	CASSVRQSENEKLFF
TRBV3-1/TRBV3-2	TRBJ1-6	TRBD1	.	TGTGCCAGCAGCCCCCAGGGGGTCACCAATTCACCCCTCCACTTT	CASSPQGVTNSPLHF
TRBV6-1	TRBJ2-5	TRBD2	once	TGTGCCAGCAGTGACCTTAGGACTAGCGGGGAATCCCAGTACTTC	CASSDLRTSGESQYF
TRBV30	TRBJ2-7	.	.	TGTGCCTGGAGTATTGGCGGACAGTTCGATTCCTACGAGCAGTACTTC	CAWSIGGQFDSYEQYF
TRBV5-1	TRBJ1-6	.	once	TGCGCCAGCAGCAAAACAGGCCCCATCGTCGATTCACCCCTCCACTTT	CASSKTGPIVDSPLHF
TRBV20-1	TRBJ2-7	.	.	TGCAGTGCTAGTAAAGGTTCCCTAGGATACGAGCAGTACTTC	CSASKGSLGYEQYF
TRBV5-1	TRBJ2-6	TRBD1	.	TGCGCCAGCAAGGGGGCGCCCGGGGCCAACGTCCTGACTTTC	CASKGAPGANVLTF